The rows below give T cell receptor beta chains drawn from one sample of a study of blood T cell repertoires in COVID-19. The repertoire was sequenced with immunoSEQ multiplex PCR; TCRdb's copy has only in-frame clones and lacks some. The repertoire holds under 150,000 clones, with about 85% as singletons. Material: peripheral blood. The receptors shown here come from a man aged 35 to 55 with acute or convalescent COVID-19. Each CDR3 is given with its conserved first and last residue. D genes are given only for firm matches. Clone sizes are given selectively: once, few, many, or a class where the clone is expanded.

j_call: TRBJ1-1; clone_size: .; v_call: TRBV2; d_call: TRBD1; cdr3_aa: CASKRQGNTEAFF; cdr3_nt: TGTGCCAGCAAACGACAGGGGAACACTGAAGCTTTCTTT
j_call: TRBJ2-2; clone_size: .; v_call: TRBV2; d_call: .; cdr3_aa: CASSEQMGANTGELFF; cdr3_nt: TGTGCCAGCAGTGAACAGATGGGGGCCAACACCGGGGAGCTGTTTTTT
j_call: TRBJ2-3; clone_size: .; v_call: TRBV7-6; d_call: TRBD2; cdr3_aa: CASSSGTSGDLTQYF; cdr3_nt: TGTGCCAGCAGCTCTGGGACTAGCGGGGACTTGACGCAGTATTTT
j_call: TRBJ2-7; clone_size: .; v_call: TRBV4-1; d_call: .; cdr3_aa: CASSHSQGGGTGSSYEQYF; cdr3_nt: TGCGCCAGCAGCCACTCTCAAGGTGGGGGGACGGGGAGCTCCTACGAGCAGTACTTC
j_call: TRBJ2-1; clone_size: .; v_call: TRBV9; d_call: TRBD2; cdr3_aa: CASSVSGGPYNEQFF; cdr3_nt: TGTGCCAGCAGCGTGAGCGGGGGGCCCTACAATGAGCAGTTCTTC
j_call: TRBJ1-1; clone_size: .; v_call: TRBV11-2; d_call: .; cdr3_aa: CASSFRGSPEAFF; cdr3_nt: TGTGCCAGCAGCTTCCGGGGATCCCCTGAAGCTTTCTTT
j_call: TRBJ2-3; clone_size: .; v_call: TRBV19; d_call: TRBD2; cdr3_aa: CASKVAGGDGDTQYF; cdr3_nt: TGTGCCAGTAAGGTAGCGGGGGGGGACGGGGATACGCAGTATTTT
j_call: TRBJ1-2; clone_size: .; v_call: TRBV19; d_call: TRBD1; cdr3_aa: CASSRGQGYGYTF; cdr3_nt: TGTGCCAGTAGCCGCGGACAGGGCTATGGCTACACCTTC
j_call: TRBJ1-4; clone_size: .; v_call: TRBV4-1; d_call: TRBD1; cdr3_aa: CASSQPPRDREGEKLFF; cdr3_nt: TGCGCCAGCAGCCAACCCCCAAGAGACAGGGAAGGTGAAAAACTGTTTTTT
j_call: TRBJ1-2; clone_size: few; v_call: TRBV12-3/TRBV12-4; d_call: .; cdr3_aa: CASRRTASYGYTF; cdr3_nt: TGTGCCAGCAGGCGGACAGCTAGCTATGGCTACACCTTC
j_call: TRBJ2-7; clone_size: few; v_call: TRBV2; d_call: .; cdr3_aa: CASRRGWNEQYF; cdr3_nt: TGTGCCAGCAGAAGGGGGTGGAACGAGCAGTACTTC
j_call: TRBJ1-6; clone_size: .; v_call: TRBV3-1/TRBV3-2; d_call: TRBD1; cdr3_aa: CASSIGQGYSPLHF; cdr3_nt: TGTGCCAGCAGCATCGGACAGGGTTATTCACCCCTCCACTTT
j_call: TRBJ2-3; clone_size: once; v_call: TRBV30; d_call: TRBD2; cdr3_aa: CAWIKPGEGTQYF; cdr3_nt: TGTGCCTGGATAAAACCTGGGGAGGGTACGCAGTATTTT
j_call: TRBJ1-2; clone_size: .; v_call: TRBV11-2; d_call: .; cdr3_aa: CASSLSYRGQGGYGYTF; cdr3_nt: TGTGCCAGCAGCTTATCCTATAGGGGCCAGGGAGGTTACGGCTACACCTTC
j_call: TRBJ1-2; clone_size: .; v_call: TRBV28; d_call: .; cdr3_aa: CASSSTGDGDGYTF; cdr3_nt: TGTGCCAGCAGTAGCACCGGGGATGGGGATGGCTACACCTTC
j_call: TRBJ2-2; clone_size: .; v_call: TRBV2; d_call: .; cdr3_aa: CASSESTARGELFF; cdr3_nt: TGTGCCAGCAGTGAATCGACAGCTAGAGGGGAGCTGTTTTTT
j_call: TRBJ1-1; clone_size: .; v_call: TRBV27; d_call: .; cdr3_aa: CASSLSRGNTEAFF; cdr3_nt: TGTGCCAGCAGTTTATCCCGGGGGAACACTGAAGCTTTCTTT